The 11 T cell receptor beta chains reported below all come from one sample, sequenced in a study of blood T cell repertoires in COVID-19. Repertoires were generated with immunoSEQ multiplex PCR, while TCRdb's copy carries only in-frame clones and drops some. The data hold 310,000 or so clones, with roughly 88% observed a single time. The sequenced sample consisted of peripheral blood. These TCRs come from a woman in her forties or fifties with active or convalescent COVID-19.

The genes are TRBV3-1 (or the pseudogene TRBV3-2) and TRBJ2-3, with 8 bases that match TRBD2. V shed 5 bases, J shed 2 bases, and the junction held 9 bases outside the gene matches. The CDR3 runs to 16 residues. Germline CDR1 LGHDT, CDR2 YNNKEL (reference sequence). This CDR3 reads CASSSSSGSPTDTQYF. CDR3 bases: TGTGCCAGCAGCTCATCCAGCGGGAGTCCCACAGATACGCAGTATTTT.

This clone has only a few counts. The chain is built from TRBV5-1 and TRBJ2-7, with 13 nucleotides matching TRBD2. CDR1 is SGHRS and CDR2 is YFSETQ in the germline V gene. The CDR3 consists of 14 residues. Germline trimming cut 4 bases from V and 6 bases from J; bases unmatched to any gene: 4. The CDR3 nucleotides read TGCGCCAGCAGCCCAGGACTAGCGGGAGTCGAGCAGTACTTC. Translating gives CASSPGLAGVEQYF.

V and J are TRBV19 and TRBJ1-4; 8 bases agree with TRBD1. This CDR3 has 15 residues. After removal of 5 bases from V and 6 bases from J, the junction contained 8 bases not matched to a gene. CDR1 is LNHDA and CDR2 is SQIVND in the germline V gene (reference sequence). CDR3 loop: CASSPRTGSDEKLFF. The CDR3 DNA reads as TGTGCCAGTAGTCCTAGGACAGGGTCGGATGAAAAACTGTTTTTT.

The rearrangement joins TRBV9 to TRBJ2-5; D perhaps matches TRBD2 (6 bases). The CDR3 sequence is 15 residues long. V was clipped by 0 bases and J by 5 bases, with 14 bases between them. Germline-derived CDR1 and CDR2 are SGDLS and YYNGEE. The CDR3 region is CASSVGASAAETQYF. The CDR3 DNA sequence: TGTGCCAGCAGCGTAGGCGCTAGCGCGGCCGAGACCCAGTACTTC.

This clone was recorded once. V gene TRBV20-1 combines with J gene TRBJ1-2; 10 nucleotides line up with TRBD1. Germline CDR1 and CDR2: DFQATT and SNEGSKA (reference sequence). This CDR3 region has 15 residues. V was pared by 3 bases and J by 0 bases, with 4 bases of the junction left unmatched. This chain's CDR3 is CSASGTGDSNYGYTF. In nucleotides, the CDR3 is TGCAGTGCTAGTGGGACAGGGGATTCTAACTATGGCTACACCTTC.

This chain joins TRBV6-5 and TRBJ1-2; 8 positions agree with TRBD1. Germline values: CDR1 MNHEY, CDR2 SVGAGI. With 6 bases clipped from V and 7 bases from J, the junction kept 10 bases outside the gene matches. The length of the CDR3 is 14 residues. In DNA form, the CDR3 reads TGTGCCAGCAGGAAACCCGGACAGGGTGGTGGCTACACCTTC. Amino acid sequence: CASRKPGQGGGYTF.

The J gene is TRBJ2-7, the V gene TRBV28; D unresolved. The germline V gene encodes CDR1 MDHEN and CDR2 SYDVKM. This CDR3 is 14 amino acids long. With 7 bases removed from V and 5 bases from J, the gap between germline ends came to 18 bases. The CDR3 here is CASTSPPLRDEQYF. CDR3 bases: TGTGCCAGCACCTCTCCCCCCTTACGCGACGAGCAGTACTTC.

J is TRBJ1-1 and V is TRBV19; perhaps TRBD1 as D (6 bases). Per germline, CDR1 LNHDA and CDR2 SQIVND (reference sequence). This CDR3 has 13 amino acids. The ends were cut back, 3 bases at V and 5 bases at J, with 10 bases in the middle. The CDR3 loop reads CASSMTGQTEAFF. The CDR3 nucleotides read TGTGCCAGTAGTATGACAGGCCAGACTGAAGCTTTCTTT.

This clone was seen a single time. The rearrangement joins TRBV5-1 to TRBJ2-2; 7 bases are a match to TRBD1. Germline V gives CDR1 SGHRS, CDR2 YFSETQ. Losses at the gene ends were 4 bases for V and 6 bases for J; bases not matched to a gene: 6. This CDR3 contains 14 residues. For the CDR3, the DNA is TGCGCCAGCAGCCGTGGACAGGCCTCCGGGGAGCTGTTTTTT. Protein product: CASSRGQASGELFF.

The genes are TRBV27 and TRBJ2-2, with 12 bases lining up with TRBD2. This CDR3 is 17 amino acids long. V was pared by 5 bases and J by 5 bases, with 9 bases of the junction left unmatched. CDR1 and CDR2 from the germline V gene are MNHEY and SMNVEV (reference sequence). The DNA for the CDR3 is TGTGCCAGCAGTGCCTCCGGGACTAGCGGGCCTACCGGGGAGCTGTTTTTT. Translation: CASSASGTSGPTGELFF.

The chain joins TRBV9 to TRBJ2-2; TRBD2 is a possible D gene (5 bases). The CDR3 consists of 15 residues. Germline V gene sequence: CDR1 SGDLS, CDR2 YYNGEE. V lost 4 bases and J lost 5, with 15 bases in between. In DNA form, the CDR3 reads TGTGCCAGCAGCCCGAGGGCGTTTGGTACCGGGGAGCTGTTTTTT. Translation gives CASSPRAFGTGELFF.